This T cell receptor beta chain was recorded in a study of early T cells in non-severe SARS-CoV-2 infection. Study findings and constraints: Database matching using VDJdb favored anti-spike CD8 responses, with private and CD4 specificities left missing.

The table lists this clonotype with a few counts. Antigen: not known. TCRdb ran MiXCR on the 5' RACE reads and lists one entry per CDR3 protein. This repertoire shows tens of thousands of distinct CDR3 sequences, about 6.5% found once; its top ten account for 7.8%. Trimming cost V 4 bases and J 0 bases, with 11 bases left between them. CDR1 SGHRS and CDR2 YFSETQ come from the germline V gene. CDR3 length: 14 residues. This TCR was recovered from an adult who was a healthcare worker with PCR-confirmed SARS-CoV-2 infection or an uninfected control (not recorded which). Material for sequencing was whole blood. The chain is built from TRBV5-1 and TRBJ2-7; D possibly uses TRBD1 or TRBD2 (5 bases each). In DNA, the CDR3 is TGCGCCAGCAGCCGGGACGGAATCTCCTACGAGCAGTACTTC. Translated: CASSRDGISYEQYF. The full variable domain, its missing parts supplied by reference TRBV5-1 and TRBJ2-7, is KAGVTQTPRYLIKTRGQQVTLSCSPISGHRSVSWYQQTPGQGLQFLFEYFSETQRNKGNFPGRFSGRQFSNSRSEMNVSTLELGDSALYLCASSRDGISYEQYFGPGTRLTVT.